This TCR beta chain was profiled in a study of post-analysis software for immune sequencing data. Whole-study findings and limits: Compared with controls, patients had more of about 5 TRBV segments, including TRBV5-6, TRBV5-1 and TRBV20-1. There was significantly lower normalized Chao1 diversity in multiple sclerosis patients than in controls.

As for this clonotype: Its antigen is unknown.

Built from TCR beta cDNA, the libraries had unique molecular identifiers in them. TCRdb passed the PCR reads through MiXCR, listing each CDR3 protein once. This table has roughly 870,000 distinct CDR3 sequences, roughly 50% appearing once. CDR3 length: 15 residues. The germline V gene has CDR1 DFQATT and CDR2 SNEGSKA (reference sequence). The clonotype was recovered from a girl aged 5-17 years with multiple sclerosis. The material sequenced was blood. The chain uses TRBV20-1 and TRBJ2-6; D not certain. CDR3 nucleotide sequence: TGCGGAAGCTATGAGCCAGGCTCTGGGGCCAACGTCCTGACTTTC. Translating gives CGSYEPGSGANVLTF.